This T cell receptor beta chain was recovered during a study of post-analysis software for immune sequencing data. Presence of unique molecular identifiers characterized the TCR beta cDNA libraries. Approximately 500,000 cDNA molecules were obtained from about 1 to 10 million T cells. TCRdb re-called the PCR reads with MiXCR, one entry per CDR3 protein. The table includes roughly 540,000 distinct CDR3 sequences, approximately 34% detected once. The CDR3 consists of 11 residues. The ends were cut back, 6 bases at V and 9 bases at J, with 14 bases in the middle. The germline gives CDR1 DFQATT, CDR2 SNEGSKA (reference sequence). In regard to this clonotype: The target antigen is unknown.

Study results and limitations: Patients showed TRBV5-6, TRBV5-1 and TRBV20-1 among a few TRBV segments more frequent than in controls. By F measure, samples from a shared preparation batch strongly co-clustered. Controls had significantly higher normalized Chao1 diversity than multiple sclerosis patients.

J is TRBJ1-1 and V is TRBV20-1; no clear D gene. Sequencing used blood. The clonotype originates from a girl aged 2-17 years with multiple sclerosis. The CDR3, as DNA: TGCAGTGCGACCGGAACGGGCAAAGCTTTCTTT. It encodes CSATGTGKAFF.